A single sample is the source of the 32 T cell receptor beta chains below, sequenced in a study of blood T cell repertoires in COVID-19. The method was immunoSEQ multiplex PCR; TCRdb's version includes in-frame clones alone and lacks a portion of them. This table has around 120,000 clones, approximately 80% appearing once. The specimen was peripheral blood. The source is a man aged 50-60 years with acute or convalescent COVID-19.

This clone occurred a few times. This rearrangement joins TRBV7-6 to TRBJ2-2; 10 bases are shared with TRBD1. Germline assignment: CDR1 SGHVS and CDR2 FNYEAQ. The CDR3 loop spans 15 amino acids. The V segment lost 5 bases and the J segment 6 bases; nucleotides outside the gene matches: 6. As DNA, the CDR3 is TGTGCCAGCAGCCCGGGGACAGGGGCTGCCGGGGAGCTGTTTTTT. Protein sequence: CASSPGTGAAGELFF.

In its sample, this clone is large. V and J are TRBV3-1 (or the pseudogene TRBV3-2) and TRBJ2-7; D not certain. This CDR3 is built from 15 residues. V was clipped by 0 bases and J by 5 bases, with 14 bases between them. Germline V gives CDR1 LGHDT, CDR2 YNNKEL (reference sequence). The CDR3 bases are TGTGCCAGCAGCCAAGATAGAGGCATGGAGAACGAGCAGTACTTC. Protein sequence: CASSQDRGMENEQYF.

The chain employs TRBV5-1 and TRBJ2-1, with D perhaps TRBD2 (6 bases). The germline V gene encodes CDR1 SGHRS and CDR2 YFSETQ. Deletions cut 0 bases from V and 5 bases from J, with 9 bases between. The CDR3 totals 14 residues. The chain's CDR3 is CASSLGSGDNEQFF. CDR3 sequence (DNA): TGCGCCAGCAGCTTGGGTAGCGGAGACAATGAGCAGTTCTTC.

J is TRBJ2-2 and V is TRBV5-1; tentatively, D is TRBD2 (6 bases). Germline CDR1 SGHRS, CDR2 YFSETQ. The ends were cut back, 0 bases at V and 0 bases at J, with 18 bases in the middle. CDR3 length equals 19 residues. The chain's CDR3 is CASSLVGAWGLANTGELFF. In nucleotides, the CDR3 is TGCGCCAGCAGCTTGGTCGGGGCGTGGGGACTGGCGAACACCGGGGAGCTGTTTTTT. The complete variable domain, with remaining parts taken from reference TRBV5-1 and TRBJ2-2, reads KAGVTQTPRYLIKTRGQQVTLSCSPISGHRSVSWYQQTPGQGLQFLFEYFSETQRNKGNFPGRFSGRQFSNSRSEMNVSTLELGDSALYLCASSLVGAWGLANTGELFFGEGSRLTVL.

This clone turned up a few times. The rearrangement uses TRBV27 and TRBJ2-7; TRBD1 might be the D (6 bases). Per germline, CDR1 MNHEY and CDR2 SMNVEV (reference sequence). Trimming stripped 6 bases from V and 6 bases from J, with 18 bases between. This CDR3 contains 14 residues. CDR3 coding DNA: TGTGCCAGCAGCTTGGGCCCCCTGGGGGCCGAGCAGTACTTC. It translates to CASSLGPLGAEQYF.

The chain is built from TRBV19 and TRBJ1-4; the match to TRBD1 covers 8 bases. From germline, CDR1 is LNHDA and CDR2 SQIVND (reference sequence). V lost 5 bases, J lost 5 bases, and 13 bases stayed unmatched. The CDR3 length is 17 residues. Written as DNA, the CDR3 is TGTGCCAGTAGTCCGGCAGGGGGCGAAGAAGGAAATGAAAAACTGTTTTTT. Translation: CASSPAGGEEGNEKLFF.

The chain combines TRBV5-1 with TRBJ2-1; the match to TRBD2 covers 8 bases. The germline CDR1 and CDR2 sequences are SGHRS and YFSETQ. V lost 2 bases, J lost 8 bases, and 6 bases stayed unmatched. The CDR3 has 14 residues. CDR3 in DNA: TGCGCCAGCAGCTTCCTGGGACTAGTATATGAGCAGTTCTTC. It encodes CASSFLGLVYEQFF.

CDR3 DNA: TGTGCCAGCAGCTTGTTAGGGCGGGACACTGAAGCTTTCTTT. Translation: CASSLLGRDTEAFF. The chain has TRBV11-2 and TRBJ1-1; D remains unclear. V gave up 3 bases and J gave up 3 bases, with 11 bases separating them. Germline CDR1 reads SGHAT; CDR2 reads FQNNGV. The CDR3 runs 14 residues.

V and J are TRBV2 and TRBJ2-3, with D maybe TRBD1 (5 bases). Trimming took 1 base from V and 4 from J, leaving 12 bases between them. The germline V gene has CDR1 SNHLY and CDR2 FYNNEI. The CDR3 length is 15 residues. The CDR3 sequence: CASSEVLVGADTQYF. CDR3 bases: TGTGCCAGCAGTGAAGTGCTAGTAGGGGCAGATACGCAGTATTTT.

The rearrangement joins TRBV6-5 to TRBJ2-7; D may be TRBD2 (5 bases). V was pared by 6 bases and J by 7 bases, with 19 bases between. This CDR3 has 14 residues. Germline CDR1 and CDR2: MNHEY and SVGAGI. The CDR3 here is CASSPTGPPGEQYF. The CDR3 DNA reads TGTGCCAGCAGCCCGACTGGACCCCCGGGGGAGCAGTACTTC.

The gene calls are TRBV5-5 and TRBJ1-1; D is uncertain. The CDR3 has 14 residues. The germline V and J ends were trimmed by 4 bases and 0 bases, with 10 bases remaining between them. Germline V gene data show CDR1 as SGHKS and CDR2 as YYEKEE (reference sequence). CDR3 sequence reads: CASSALGVNTEAFF. The CDR3 nucleotides read TGTGCCAGCAGCGCTCTCGGGGTGAACACTGAAGCTTTCTTT.

The chain carries TRBV6-1 and TRBJ2-7, with D uncertain. Per germline, CDR1 MNHNS and CDR2 SASEGT. The CDR3 contains 13 residues. Trimming left V 1 base short and J 3 bases short, with 7 bases between. CDR3 in amino acids: CASSEGAYYEQYF. The CDR3 coding sequence is TGTGCCAGCAGTGAAGGGGCCTACTACGAGCAGTACTTC.

V gene TRBV9 combines with J gene TRBJ2-7; D is possibly TRBD2 (5 bases). The CDR3 extends over 15 amino acids. V lost 5 bases and J 0 bases, leaving 15 bases between the germline ends. The germline gives CDR1 SGDLS, CDR2 YYNGEE. The CDR3 protein is CASSVDWTSSYEQYF. The CDR3 DNA is TGTGCCAGCAGTGTGGACTGGACCAGCTCCTACGAGCAGTACTTC.

The V call is TRBV5-6, the J call TRBJ2-5; the D is unclear. This CDR3 has 12 amino acids. Germline CDR1 SGHDT, CDR2 YYEEEE. The V and J ends lost 4 bases and 5 bases respectively, with 9 bases between them. DNA for the CDR3: TGTGCCAGCAGCACCGCGCGGGAGACCCAGTACTTC. Amino acid sequence: CASSTARETQYF.

The chain couples TRBV25-1 to TRBJ1-2; 7 nucleotides align to TRBD1. This CDR3 has 13 amino acids. The germline V gene has CDR1 MGHDK and CDR2 SYGVNS. Trimming took 5 bases from V and 8 from J; bases not matched to a gene: 8. The CDR3 DNA reads as TGTGCCAGCAGTACCAGGGGGTTTGGCGGCTACACCTTC. Its protein is CASSTRGFGGYTF.

The J gene is TRBJ2-3, the V gene TRBV6-6; 7 bases match TRBD2. Germline CDR1 MNHNY, CDR2 SVGAGI (reference sequence). V lost 5 bases to trimming and J lost 1 base; unmatched junction nucleotides: 9. CDR3 length: 16 residues. DNA for the CDR3: TGTGCCAGCAGTCTACCGGGACTAAAGGGCACAGATACGCAGTATTTT. This gives the protein CASSLPGLKGTDTQYF.

The chain is built from TRBV5-4 and TRBJ2-1; D possibly corresponds to TRBD1 (5 bases). Deletions cut 0 bases from V and 2 bases from J, with 9 bases between. There are 15 residues in the CDR3. Germline V gene data show CDR1 as SGHNT and CDR2 as YYREEE (reference sequence). CDR3 nucleotide sequence: TGTGCCAGCAGCTTGGATTCAGGGACCTACAATGAGCAGTTCTTC. Amino acid sequence: CASSLDSGTYNEQFF. The whole variable domain, filled in from reference TRBV5-4 and TRBJ2-1, reads ETGVTQSPTHLIKTRGQQVTLRCSSQSGHNTVSWYQQALGQGPQFIFQYYREEENGRGNFPPRFSGLQFPNYSSELNVNALELDDSALYLCASSLDSGTYNEQFFGPGTRLTVL.

The chain links TRBV5-6 to TRBJ1-2; D gene ambiguous. CDR1 is SGHDT, CDR2 YYEEEE, per germline. V was cut by 2 bases and J by 5 bases, with 13 bases left in between. The CDR3 consists of 14 residues. CDR3: CASSFSGEGYGYTF. CDR3 in DNA: TGTGCCAGCAGCTTCTCCGGGGAGGGATATGGCTACACCTTC.

V is TRBV7-8 and J is TRBJ2-1; TRBD2 aligns across 13 bases. CDR1 is SGHVS and CDR2 is FQNEAQ in the germline V gene. V trimming: 6 bases; J trimming: 2 bases; junction bases outside the gene matches: 4. The CDR3 runs to 16 residues. CDR3 nucleotide sequence: TGTGCCAGCAGACCCACTAGCGGGGGGGCCTACAATGAGCAGTTCTTC. Protein product: CASRPTSGGAYNEQFF.

The rearrangement links TRBV4-1 to TRBJ2-1, with 8 bases identical to TRBD2. This CDR3 contains 13 residues. Germline CDR1 is MGHRA and CDR2 is YSYEKL. With V trimmed by 2 bases and J by 6 bases, 0 bases remained unmatched. In nucleotides, the CDR3 is TGCGCCAGCAGCCAACTAGCGGGCAATGAGCAGTTCTTC. Encoded protein: CASSQLAGNEQFF.

The chain couples TRBV5-1 to TRBJ1-3; D is uncertain. There are 13 residues in the CDR3. Trimming removed 4 bases from V and 0 bases from J, with 5 bases in between. Germline CDR1 is SGHRS and CDR2 is YFSETQ. CDR3 coding DNA: TGCGCCAGCAGCACGAGCTCTGGAAACACCATATATTTT. It translates to CASSTSSGNTIYF. Based on the CDR3 plus reference TRBV5-1 and TRBJ1-3, the full variable domain is KAGVTQTPRYLIKTRGQQVTLSCSPISGHRSVSWYQQTPGQGLQFLFEYFSETQRNKGNFPGRFSGRQFSNSRSEMNVSTLELGDSALYLCASSTSSGNTIYFGEGSWLTVV.

This clone was seen a few times. The rearrangement joins TRBV19 to TRBJ2-3; tentative D call: TRBD2 (6 bases). Germline CDR1 LNHDA, CDR2 SQIVND (reference sequence). Trimming removed 1 base at V and 2 bases at J, with 7 bases between. CDR3 size: 14 residues. The CDR3 region is CASSIGRATDTQYF. As DNA, the CDR3 is TGTGCCAGTAGTATAGGGAGGGCCACAGATACGCAGTATTTT. Full variable domain (remainder filled in from reference TRBV19 and TRBJ2-3): DGGITQSPKYLFRKEGQNVTLSCEQNLNHDAMYWYRQDPGQGLRLIYYSQIVNDFQKGDIAEGYSVSREKKESFPLTVTSAQKNPTAFYLCASSIGRATDTQYFGPGTRLTVL.

As regards this clone: The sample contains more than one DNA sequence encoding this CDR3. The rearrangement uses TRBV9 and TRBJ2-1, with a weak D call TRBD1 (7 bases). The V end lost 2 bases, the J end lost 8 bases, and 11 bases lay between the germline ends. Germline-derived CDR1 and CDR2 are SGDLS and YYNGEE. CDR3 length: 13 amino acids. CDR3 sequence (DNA): TGTGCCAGCAGCGTCAGGGGGGTCGATGAGCAGTTCTTC. Translated: CASSVRGVDEQFF.

The chain employs TRBV11-2 and TRBJ2-6; D is perhaps TRBD2 (6 bases). Germline CDR1 is SGHAT and CDR2 is FQNNGV. The V gene lost 1 base and the J gene lost 0 bases, with 13 bases spanning the gap. The length of the CDR3 is 18 residues. In DNA form, the CDR3 reads TGTGCCAGCAGCTTAGTGGGGGGAACGAGCTCTGGGGCCAACGTCCTGACTTTC. Amino acids: CASSLVGGTSSGANVLTF.

The V call is TRBV3-1 (or the pseudogene TRBV3-2), the J call TRBJ2-7; D is undetermined. Germline values: CDR1 LGHDT, CDR2 YNNKEL (reference sequence). Trimming removed 1 base from V and 4 bases from J, with 11 bases in between. This CDR3 region has 14 residues. The CDR3 DNA is TGTGCCAGCAGCCAAGGACACGAAAATTACGAGCAGTACTTC. As protein: CASSQGHENYEQYF.

The CDR3 spells CASSLLGATGELFF. CDR3 sequence (DNA): TGTGCCAGCAGCTTATTGGGCGCCACCGGGGAGCTGTTTTTT. This chain uses TRBV7-3 with TRBJ2-2; D gene unclear. The CDR3 is made up of 14 amino acids. CDR1 and CDR2 from the germline V gene are SGHTA and FQGTGA. V shed 2 bases and J shed 4 bases, with 8 bases lying between them.

The V gene is TRBV7-8, the J gene TRBJ2-7; D unresolved. Trimming removed 3 bases from V and 1 base from J, with 7 bases in between. The CDR3 contains 13 residues. Germline V gene sequence: CDR1 SGHVS, CDR2 FQNEAQ. In nucleotides, the CDR3 is TGTGCCAGCAGCTTGAGCGAGTCCTACGAGCAGTACTTC. It is translated as CASSLSESYEQYF. Supplemented by reference TRBV7-8 and TRBJ2-7, the full variable domain reads GAGVSQSPRYKVAKRGQDVALRCDPISGHVSLFWYQQALGQGPEFLTYFQNEAQLDKSGLPSDRFFAERPEGSVSTLKIQRTQQEDSAVYLCASSLSESYEQYFGPGTRLTVT.

This clone was found once. CDR3 DNA sequence: TGTGCCAGCAGTTTAGGAGGACAGGGGGCCCCGAATTCACCCCTCCACTTT. As protein: CASSLGGQGAPNSPLHF. The chain recombines TRBV28 with TRBJ1-6, with 11 bases fitting TRBD1. J was trimmed by 7 bases and V by 2 bases; bases with no gene match: 7. CDR1 is MDHEN and CDR2 is SYDVKM in the germline V gene. CDR3 length: 17 amino acids.

This chain connects TRBV3-1 (or the pseudogene TRBV3-2) to TRBJ1-2; D not certain. The CDR3 contains 13 residues. Trimming shortened V by 1 base and J by 6 bases, and 9 bases separated the two germline ends. Germline values: CDR1 LGHDT, CDR2 YNNKEL (reference sequence). CDR3 in amino acids: CASSQVGVDGYTF. In DNA, the CDR3 is TGTGCCAGCAGCCAAGTGGGCGTTGATGGCTACACCTTC.

This chain uses TRBV2 with TRBJ1-4; 8 bases map to TRBD1. The CDR3 has 15 residues. Germline V gene lookup returns CDR1 SNHLY and CDR2 FYNNEI. With V trimmed by 4 bases and J by 4 bases, 5 bases remained unmatched. The CDR3 loop is CASSADRGLNEKLFF. The CDR3, as DNA: TGTGCCAGCAGTGCCGACAGGGGCCTTAATGAAAAACTGTTTTTT.

CDR3 amino acids: CASSRRTLLWGDTQYF. The DNA of the CDR3 is TGTGCCAGCAGTCGTAGGACTCTCCTTTGGGGAGATACGCAGTATTTT. The V gene is TRBV27, the J gene TRBJ2-3, with D perhaps TRBD2 (5 bases). CDR1 is MNHEY and CDR2 is SMNVEV in the germline V gene (reference sequence). The CDR3 consists of 16 residues. V lost 5 bases to trimming and J lost 5 bases, with 20 bases between them.

This sequence joins TRBV4-1 and TRBJ1-5; no firm D call. The CDR3 spans 13 residues. Trimming left V 4 bases short and J 7 bases short, with 11 bases between. Germline CDR1 and CDR2: MGHRA and YSYEKL. The CDR3 is CASSRVLRQPQHF. In DNA form, the CDR3 reads TGCGCCAGCAGCCGAGTTCTACGACAGCCCCAGCATTTT.